Shown below are 29 T cell receptor beta chains from a single sample sequenced in a study of T cells in Graves' hyperthyroidism and ophthalmopathy. Regions amplified from RNA transcripts were the TCR beta CDR3 regions. Researchers ran a first-round RT-PCR on the TCR CDR3 using the HTBI primer set. From the multiplex PCR reads, TCRdb called clonotypes with MiXCR, one entry per CDR3 protein. The table shows some 300,000 distinct CDR3 sequences, with approximately 15% occurring only once. Sequencing used blood. All receptors derive from a woman aged 40 to 50 with Graves' hyperthyroidism.

This clonotype has a handful of counts. This clone may be a read error of a much larger clone one base away. The chain combines TRBV11-2 with TRBJ1-4, with D hard to call. The length of the CDR3 is 16 residues. Germline V CDR1 and CDR2: SGHAT, FQNNGV. The V end lost 3 bases, the J end lost 3 bases, and 14 bases lay between the germline ends. The CDR3 is CASSLYRGGANEKLFF. As DNA, the CDR3 is TGTGCCAGCAGCTTGTACCGGGGAGGAGCTAATGAAAAACTGTTTTTT.

Many counts were recorded for this clonotype. The chain combines TRBV2 with TRBJ2-3; no reliable D call. The germline V gene encodes CDR1 SNHLY and CDR2 FYNNEI. V was pared by 4 bases and J by 0 bases, with 8 bases between. The CDR3 loop spans 14 amino acids. CDR3: CASSGETSTDTQYF. The CDR3 DNA reads as TGTGCCAGCAGTGGAGAGACTAGCACAGATACGCAGTATTTT.

At least ten counts were recorded for this clonotype. The chain employs TRBV7-9 and TRBJ1-6; D unclear. The CDR3 is 15 amino acids. V lost 1 base and J 5 bases, leaving 9 bases between the germline ends. CDR1 SEHNR and CDR2 FQNEAQ come from the germline V gene (reference sequence). Written as DNA, the CDR3 is TGTGCCAGCAGCTTAGAACAGCTTAATAATTCACCCCTCCACTTT. It yields the protein CASSLEQLNNSPLHF.

Ten or more counts support this clonotype. The J gene is TRBJ2-6, the V gene TRBV2; D not certain. This CDR3 contains 14 residues. V lost 5 bases, J lost 1 base, and 6 bases lay in between. CDR1 and CDR2 from the germline V gene are SNHLY and FYNNEI. The CDR3 spells CASSSSSGANVLTF. The CDR3 region has the DNA TGTGCCAGCAGTTCGAGTTCTGGGGCCAACGTCCTGACTTTC.

In this sample, this clonotype turned up a few times. The rearrangement links TRBV12-3 or TRBV12-4 to TRBJ1-5, with a tentative D call TRBD1 (6 bases). This CDR3 is 14 amino acids long. Trimming took 6 bases from V and 5 from J, leaving 14 bases between them. The CDR3 DNA reads as TGTGCCAGCAGAGGCAGGGGCCCCGATCAGCCCCAGCATTTT. This sequence encodes CASRGRGPDQPQHF.

This clonotype was seen ten or more times. V gene TRBV11-3 combines with J gene TRBJ2-3, with D possibly being TRBD2 (5 bases). V lost 4 bases to trimming and J lost 1 base, with 9 bases between them. CDR3 length: 14 residues. CDR1 is SGHNT and CDR2 is YENEEA in the germline V gene. CDR3 in amino acids: CASSSTSRTDTQYF. In DNA, the CDR3 is TGTGCCAGCAGCTCCACTAGTCGCACAGATACGCAGTATTTT. The full variable domain, its missing parts supplied by reference TRBV11-3 and TRBJ2-3, is EAGVVQSPRYKIIEKKQPVAFWCNPISGHNTLYWYLQNLGQGPELLIRYENEEAVDDSQLPKDRFSAERLKGVDSTLKIQPAELGDSAVYLCASSSTSRTDTQYFGPGTRLTVL.

Comment on this clonotype: A read error may account for a junction end that differs from germline. This CDR3 is CATSDLDRSPNTGELLF. The CDR3 DNA follows: TGTGCCACCAGTGACCTCGACAGGTCCCCGAACACCGGGGAGCTGCTTTTT. The chain carries TRBV24-1 and TRBJ2-2, with a tentative D call TRBD1 (6 bases). The germline CDR1 and CDR2 sequences are KGHDR and SFDVKD. CDR3 length: 17 amino acids.

This clonotype has ten or more counts. The chain links TRBV2 to TRBJ1-1; perhaps TRBD1 as D (5 bases). Trimming shortened V by 3 bases and J by 1 base, and 6 bases separated the two germline ends. The germline CDR1 and CDR2 sequences are SNHLY and FYNNEI. The CDR3 sequence is 13 residues long. The CDR3 DNA reads TGTGCCAGCAGTGAGGGGGAGAACACTGAAGCTTTCTTT. This sequence encodes CASSEGENTEAFF. Supplemented by reference TRBV2 and TRBJ1-1, the full variable domain reads EPEVTQTPSHQVTQMGQEVILRCVPISNHLYFYWYRQILGQKVEFLVSFYNNEISEKSEIFDDQFSVERPDGSNFTLKIRSTKLEDSAMYFCASSEGENTEAFFGQGTRLTVV.

Points on this clonotype: A much larger clone differs by one base, so this may be a read error. The genes are TRBV11-2 and TRBJ2-5; TRBD1 is a possible D gene (6 bases). The CDR3 has 14 residues. Germline V gene data show CDR1 as SGHAT and CDR2 as FQNNGV. CDR3 in DNA: TGTGCCGGCAGCTCGGGGACACAGAAAGAGACCCAGTACTTC. This encodes CAGSSGTQKETQYF.

This clonotype was detected many times. The chain carries TRBV3-1 and TRBJ1-2, with D possibly TRBD1 on 5 matching bases. Trimming took 1 base from V and 2 from J, leaving 11 bases between them. The CDR3 sequence is 15 residues long. Germline values: CDR1 LGHDT, CDR2 YNNKEL (reference sequence). CDR3 bases: TGTGCCAGCAGCCAAGCCCCGGGGGGAAACTATGGCTACACCTTC. Translating it yields CASSQAPGGNYGYTF.

This clonotype came up a few times. This chain joins TRBV24-1 and TRBJ2-2; D is undetermined. Between the trimmed V and J ends, which lost 4 bases and 3 bases, there was a span of 11 bases. Looked up from germline, CDR1 is KGHDR and CDR2 is SFDVKD. The CDR3 is 15 residues long. CDR3: CATSDVGLDTGELFF. In nucleotides, the CDR3 is TGTGCCACCAGTGACGTAGGATTGGACACCGGGGAGCTGTTTTTT.

The table lists this clonotype with a count of one. Here the CDR3 reads CASSQNSGFSPLHF. The CDR3 region has the DNA TGCGCCAGCAGCCAAAATTCTGGTTTTTCACCCCTCCACTTT. This chain connects TRBV4-1 to TRBJ1-6; D gene uncertain. V was cut by 2 bases and J by 9 bases, with 11 bases left in between. CDR1 is MGHRA, CDR2 YSYEKL, per germline. The CDR3 consists of 14 residues.

There are a few counts of this clonotype. This chain links TRBV2 with TRBJ2-5; TRBD2 agrees at 8 bases. After removal of 7 bases from V and 5 bases from J, the junction contained 9 bases not matched to a gene. Germline V gene sequence: CDR1 SNHLY, CDR2 FYNNEI. The CDR3 is made up of 14 amino acids. The CDR3 reads CASTGTRLGETQYF. The CDR3 coding sequence is TGTGCCAGCACCGGGACTAGGTTGGGGGAGACCCAGTACTTC.

There are many counts of this clonotype. This sequence joins TRBV12-3 or TRBV12-4 and TRBJ2-1; 8 nucleotides match TRBD2. J gave up 0 bases and V 6 bases, and 4 bases lay outside the gene matches. The CDR3 length is 15 residues. CDR3 sequence: CASSPREGSYNEQFF. The DNA of the CDR3 is TGTGCCAGCAGCCCTCGGGAGGGCTCCTACAATGAGCAGTTCTTC.

The V and J genes are TRBV20-1 and TRBJ2-5; D may be TRBD2 (5 bases). CDR1 DFQATT and CDR2 SNEGSKA come from the germline V gene (reference sequence). CDR3 length: 13 residues. Trimming removed 2 bases at V and 5 bases at J, with 12 bases between. CDR3 coding DNA: TGCAGTGCTAGAAGGGCAGGCGGGGAGACCCAGTACTTC. This encodes CSARRAGGETQYF.

This rearrangement joins TRBV20-1 to TRBJ1-2; D remains unclear. V was cut by 0 bases and J by 5 bases, with 19 bases left in between. This CDR3 is built from 16 residues. Germline V gene data show CDR1 as DFQATT and CDR2 as SNEGSKA (reference sequence). The DNA for the CDR3 is TGCAGTGCTAGAGAGCTAGCGGGAGGGCGGGTATATGGCTACACCTTC. Protein sequence: CSARELAGGRVYGYTF.

The table lists this clonotype with many counts. V gene TRBV3-1 combines with J gene TRBJ2-1; D is unresolved. Per the germline V gene, CDR1 is LGHDT and CDR2 is YNNKEL (reference sequence). This CDR3 is 16 amino acids long. V lost 4 bases to trimming and J lost 3 bases, with 16 bases between them. The CDR3 coding sequence is TGTGCCAGCAGCCCTAGGACCTCCTCAGACTACAATGAGCAGTTCTTC. Its translation is CASSPRTSSDYNEQFF.

This clonotype has a count of ten or more. The chain carries TRBV20-1 and TRBJ1-1; the D gene is possibly TRBD1 (5 bases). Trimming removed 2 bases from V and 4 bases from J, with 17 bases in between. The CDR3 is 15 residues long. CDR1 DFQATT and CDR2 SNEGSKA come from the germline V gene (reference sequence). The CDR3 region is CSARLVAVGGTEAFF. CDR3 in DNA: TGCAGTGCTAGATTGGTGGCGGTGGGGGGCACTGAAGCTTTCTTT.

At least ten counts were recorded for this clonotype. The chain joins TRBV11-2 to TRBJ1-2, with D perhaps TRBD1 (5 bases). V dropped 4 bases and J dropped 4 bases, with 10 bases sitting between them. CDR1 is SGHAT, CDR2 FQNNGV, per germline. CDR3 length: 13 residues. In DNA, the CDR3 is TGTGCCAGCAGCTCCCGACAGTTCTATGGCTACACCTTC. Translating it yields CASSSRQFYGYTF.

The chain recombines TRBV15 with TRBJ2-7; D not certain. The CDR3 has 13 residues. From germline, CDR1 is LNHNV and CDR2 YYDKDF (reference sequence). Deletions cut 0 bases from V and 2 bases from J, with 5 bases between. CDR3: CATSRELTYEQYF. CDR3 nucleotide sequence: TGTGCCACCAGCAGAGAACTTACCTACGAGCAGTACTTC.

This clonotype was detected ten times or more. This chain connects TRBV12-5 to TRBJ1-3; D unresolved. Germline values: CDR1 LGHNT, CDR2 FRNRAP. V lost 9 bases and J 0 bases, leaving 0 bases between the germline ends. The CDR3 spans 10 residues. CDR3 nucleotide sequence: TGTGCTAGCTCTGGAAACACCATATATTTT. Protein: CASSGNTIYF.

This clonotype was found a few times. The chain is built from TRBV6-4 and TRBJ2-6, with D maybe TRBD1 (5 bases). Germline V gene sequence: CDR1 MRHNA, CDR2 SNTAGT. The ends were cut back, 4 bases at V and 0 bases at J, with 13 bases in the middle. This CDR3 comprises 17 residues. CDR3 coding DNA: TGTGCCAGCAGTGGAGGCAGGGAAGTCTCTGGGGCCAACGTCCTGACTTTC. It translates to CASSGGREVSGANVLTF.

This clonotype was counted ten times or more. V gene TRBV18 combines with J gene TRBJ2-3; weak D call: TRBD1 (6 bases). CDR1 and CDR2 (germline): KGHSH, LQKENI. Trimming removed 6 bases from V and 0 bases from J, with 10 bases in between. CDR3 length: 14 residues. The CDR3 reads CASSHRVSTDTQYF. CDR3 coding DNA: TGTGCCAGCTCCCACAGGGTTAGCACAGATACGCAGTATTTT.

This clonotype occurred many times. The rearrangement links TRBV19 to TRBJ2-3; 7 bases agree with TRBD2. This CDR3 contains 15 residues. Germline lookup yields CDR1 LNHDA and CDR2 SQIVND (reference sequence). Trimming removed 4 bases from V and 1 base from J; junction bases left unmatched: 5. CDR3 in DNA: TGTGCCAGTAGTAACGCGGGAGCCCGCACAGATACGCAGTATTTT. It yields the protein CASSNAGARTDTQYF.

This clonotype has more than one count but fewer than ten. The chain carries TRBV4-2 and TRBJ1-4; perhaps TRBD1 as D (6 bases). CDR3 length equals 17 residues. Trimming pared 7 bases from V and 5 bases from J, leaving 23 bases between. CDR1 LGHNA and CDR2 YNFKEQ come from the germline V gene. Here the CDR3 DNA reads TGTGCCAGCAAAAAGGGAGCGGGGGCTGGAGTGAATGAAAAACTGTTTTTT. This encodes CASKKGAGAGVNEKLFF.

CDR3 bases: TGTGCCAGCTCACCACCGGCAGGTCGAGATTTGGCTTTCTTT. This translates into CASSPPAGRDLAFF. The chain links TRBV18 to TRBJ1-1; D not certain. The CDR3 loop spans 14 amino acids. The ends were cut back, 0 bases at V and 11 bases at J, with 16 bases in the middle. Germline-derived CDR1 and CDR2 are KGHSH and LQKENI.

This clonotype was counted at least ten times. The V and J genes are TRBV6-1 and TRBJ2-1, with TRBD2 matching 8 bases. The length of the CDR3 is 15 residues. Germline trimming cut 2 bases from V and 1 base from J; bases unmatched to any gene: 1. CDR1 MNHNS and CDR2 SASEGT come from the germline V gene. The CDR3 region is CASSESGGSYNEQFF. The CDR3 bases are TGTGCCAGCAGTGAATCGGGGGGGTCCTACAATGAGCAGTTCTTC.

This clonotype was observed at least ten times. V is TRBV6-4 and J is TRBJ1-1; unclear D gene. V gave up 4 bases and J gave up 0 bases, with 6 bases separating them. This CDR3 spans 13 amino acids. Germline V gives CDR1 MRHNA, CDR2 SNTAGT. CDR3 nucleotide sequence: TGTGCCAGCAGTGTAGAACTGAACACTGAAGCTTTCTTT. Its translation is CASSVELNTEAFF.

This clonotype showed up many times. V usage is TRBV11-3 and J usage is TRBJ2-1; D is perhaps TRBD2 (6 bases). This CDR3 is built from 15 residues. Trimming left V 1 base short and J 2 bases short, with 9 bases between. The germline V gene has CDR1 SGHNT and CDR2 YENEEA. The CDR3 protein is CASSLGGLTYNEQFF. In nucleotides, the CDR3 is TGTGCCAGCAGCTTAGGGGGACTGACCTACAATGAGCAGTTCTTC. The full variable domain, with the rest looked up from reference TRBV11-3 and TRBJ2-1, is EAGVVQSPRYKIIEKKQPVAFWCNPISGHNTLYWYLQNLGQGPELLIRYENEEAVDDSQLPKDRFSAERLKGVDSTLKIQPAELGDSAVYLCASSLGGLTYNEQFFGPGTRLTVL.